A single sample gave rise to the 18 T cell receptor beta chains below, sequenced in a study of breast tumors, draining lymph nodes, adjacent tissues. TCRdb itself ran the multiplex PCR reads through MiXCR, one entry per CDR3 protein. Here the sample spans approximately 210,000 distinct CDR3 sequences, nearly 35% being singletons. Samples came from axillary lymph nodes draining the breast cancer. Sample: axillary lymph node tissue. All receptors derive from a female donor with breast cancer. Some clones in this sample may be carry-over from other donors' samples.

This clonotype was seen many times. The DNA for the CDR3 is TGCGCCAGCAGCCCTGGACTAGCGGCTCCCACTAGCACAGATACGCAGTATTTT. Translating it yields CASSPGLAAPTSTDTQYF. J is TRBJ2-3 and V is TRBV5-1, with 10 positions matching TRBD2. This CDR3 comprises 18 residues. Per germline, CDR1 SGHRS and CDR2 YFSETQ. V lost 4 bases to trimming and J lost 0 bases; unmatched junction nucleotides: 11.

This clonotype has ten or more counts. This chain joins TRBV9 and TRBJ1-2, with D possibly being TRBD1 (6 bases). Germline V gene sequence: CDR1 SGDLS, CDR2 YYNGEE. This CDR3 region has 13 residues. Deletions cut 6 bases from V and 8 bases from J, with 17 bases between. The CDR3 loop reads CASNRLRDNGYTF. In DNA, the CDR3 is TGTGCCAGCAACCGTCTAAGGGACAACGGCTACACCTTC.

The rearrangement uses TRBV6-5 and TRBJ1-4; unclear D gene. CDR1 and CDR2 (germline): MNHEY, SVGAGI. The CDR3 sequence is 13 residues long. V dropped 6 bases and J dropped 5 bases, with 10 bases sitting between them. CDR3 nucleotides: TGTGCCAGCAGGCTTCGGGAGAATGAAAAACTGTTTTTT. It encodes CASRLRENEKLFF.

This clonotype was seen repeatedly, ten times or more. The chain couples TRBV10-3 to TRBJ1-2; a weak D match, TRBD1 (6 bases). The CDR3 loop spans 12 amino acids. Trimming took off 0 bases at V and 8 bases at J, with 7 bases between the two ends. Germline CDR1 is ENHRY and CDR2 is SYGVKD. This CDR3 reads CAISESDRGYTF. The CDR3 DNA follows: TGTGCCATCAGTGAGTCTGACAGGGGCTACACCTTC.

This clonotype appeared many times. The J gene is TRBJ2-1, the V gene TRBV20-1; TRBD2 matches at 11 bases. CDR1 is DFQATT and CDR2 is SNEGSKA in the germline V gene (reference sequence). V was pared by 1 base and J by 8 bases, with 13 bases of the junction left unmatched. The length of the CDR3 is 17 residues. CDR3 coding DNA: TGCAGTGCTAGAGCCTTGACTTTAGCGGGGGGGCCTGATGAGCAGTTCTTC. Translating gives CSARALTLAGGPDEQFF.

Only one count was recorded for this clonotype. This sequence joins TRBV9 and TRBJ2-5, with 8 nucleotides matching TRBD2. CDR1 is SGDLS and CDR2 is YYNGEE in the germline V gene. V shed 4 bases and J 4 bases; nucleotides not matched to a gene: 15. The length of the CDR3 is 17 residues. CDR3 coding DNA: TGTGCCAGCAGCTACCCCGCCGGGGGGGCACTAAGAGAGACCCAGTACTTC. This sequence encodes CASSYPAGGALRETQYF.

This clonotype was observed a few times. The CDR3 sequence is CASSLEYGRSYEQYF. The CDR3 region has the DNA TGTGCCAGCAGCTTAGAATATGGGCGGTCCTACGAGCAGTACTTC. The J gene is TRBJ2-7, the V gene TRBV13; D is unresolved. V lost 1 base and J 1 base, leaving 11 bases between the germline ends. This CDR3 comprises 15 residues. Germline assignment: CDR1 PRHDT and CDR2 FYEKMQ (reference sequence).

In regard to this clonotype: Mismatch with germline at one junction end may stem from a read error. The genes are TRBV15 and TRBJ1-1; no clear D gene. The CDR3 totals 13 residues. The germline V gene encodes CDR1 LNHNV and CDR2 YYDKDF (reference sequence). DNA of the CDR3: TGTGCCACCAGCAGAGAGCCACTTGGTGTAGCTTCCTTT. Translation: CATSREPLGVASF.

This clonotype was counted at least ten times. Relative to the germline gene, one junction end is altered; a read error may explain this. V and J are TRBV18 and TRBJ1-5; 7 bases are shared with TRBD1. CDR1 KGHSH and CDR2 LQKENI come from the germline V gene. The CDR3 runs to 14 residues. The CDR3 nucleotides are TGCGCCAGCAGCCCCGGGACAGGCAATCAGCCCCAGCATTTT. This translates into CASSPGTGNQPQHF.

The chain links TRBV20-1 to TRBJ1-4; 9 bases are a match to TRBD1. Germline-derived CDR1 and CDR2 are DFQATT and SNEGSKA (reference sequence). With V trimmed by 6 bases and J by 7 bases, 6 bases remained unmatched. CDR3 length: 13 amino acids. The CDR3 reads CSAQAGQGEKLFF. CDR3 bases: TGCAGTGCCCAAGCGGGACAGGGTGAAAAACTGTTTTTT.

A single count supports this clonotype. This rearrangement joins TRBV25-1 to TRBJ2-3, with TRBD2 matching over 15 bases. Trimming at V came to 5 bases and at J to 1 base, leaving 13 bases not matched to a gene. CDR3 length: 20 amino acids. Germline CDR1 reads MGHDK; CDR2 reads SYGVNS. Here the CDR3 DNA reads TGTGCCAGCAGTACTCACATACCGGGACTAGCGGGGGGCCGCACAGATACGCAGTATTTT. Residues: CASSTHIPGLAGGRTDTQYF.

Many counts were recorded for this clonotype. The chain carries TRBV11-3 and TRBJ2-3; no clear D gene. Looked up from germline, CDR1 is SGHNT and CDR2 is YENEEA. The CDR3 contains 14 residues. V lost 5 bases and J 4 bases, leaving 13 bases between the germline ends. The chain's CDR3 is CASSALGRADTQYF. DNA for the CDR3: TGTGCCAGCAGCGCCCTAGGGCGAGCAGATACGCAGTATTTT.

V is TRBV5-8 and J is TRBJ2-3; 9 positions agree with TRBD2. After removal of 1 base from V and 4 bases from J, the junction contained 7 bases not matched to a gene. The CDR3 loop spans 16 amino acids. Looked up from germline, CDR1 is SGHTS and CDR2 is YDEGEE. The chain's CDR3 is CASSLMSGRSADTQYF. The CDR3 DNA sequence: TGTGCCAGCAGCTTGATGAGCGGGAGGTCTGCAGATACGCAGTATTTT.

This clonotype was detected many times. This rearrangement joins TRBV7-8 to TRBJ2-1; 8 bases map to TRBD1. V lost 6 bases and J lost 4; bases outside the gene matches: 8. The CDR3 spans 15 residues. Germline loops: CDR1 SGHVS, CDR2 FQNEAQ. CDR3 DNA: TGTGCCAGCAGACCCCCCGGGACAGGTTACAATGAGCAGTTCTTC. Its protein product is CASRPPGTGYNEQFF.

The chain carries TRBV29-1 and TRBJ1-3, with TRBD1 as a possible D gene (5 bases). The V gene's germline CDR1 is SQVTM and CDR2 ANQGSEA. V was cut by 4 bases and J by 8 bases, with 18 bases left in between. The CDR3 contains 14 residues. CDR3 region: CSVVPGTYGYTIYF. CDR3 DNA: TGCAGCGTTGTCCCGGGGACCTATGGCTACACCATATATTTT.

Many counts were recorded for this clonotype. V gene TRBV6-5 combines with J gene TRBJ1-6; TRBD1 matches at 7 bases. J gave up 8 bases and V 6 bases, and 10 bases lay outside the gene matches. The length of the CDR3 is 15 residues. Germline CDR1 is MNHEY and CDR2 is SVGAGI. The CDR3 DNA reads TGTGCCAGCAGCGTACAGGGGACCCGGGATTCACCCCTCCACTTT. As protein: CASSVQGTRDSPLHF.

In regard to this clonotype: Possible read error: a much larger clone is one base away. The chain is built from TRBV10-3 and TRBJ1-3; D gene uncertain. V gave up 6 bases and J gave up 0 bases, with 12 bases separating them. Germline V gene sequence: CDR1 ENHRY, CDR2 SYGVKD. CDR3 length: 15 amino acids. CDR3 region: CAIRTPRTSGNTIYF. The CDR3 coding sequence is TGTGCCATCAGGACTCCAAGGACCTCTGGAAACACCATATATTTT.

This clonotype was counted at least ten times. The chain combines TRBV30 with TRBJ2-7, with D perhaps being TRBD1 or TRBD2 (5 bases each). In germline, CDR1 is GTSNPN, CDR2 SVGIG (reference sequence). Trimming cost V 5 bases and J 4 bases, with 15 bases left between them. The CDR3 extends over 13 amino acids. DNA for the CDR3: TGTGCCTGGTTGAGGGGAGTAGGGTACGAGCAGTACTTC. It codes for CAWLRGVGYEQYF. The full variable domain, completed using reference TRBV30 and TRBJ2-7, is SQTIHQWPATLVQPVGSPLSLECTVEGTSNPNLYWYRQAAGRGLQLLFYSVGIGQISSEVPQNLSASRPQDRQFILSSKKLLLSDSGFYLCAWLRGVGYEQYFGPGTRLTVT.